The text below deals with one T cell receptor (beta chain). Its antigen is unknown. This sample was taken from a study of T cell responses to AZD1222 COVID-19 vaccine. Notes on the study in general: Mapped onto spike, vaccine-associated CD4 TCRs spanned it and were dominant at 160-218 and 743-854. The donor cohort was predominantly white British with a female majority, and clonal diversity may have been underestimated.

Here immunoSEQ multiplex PCR was the method, and the copy in TCRdb shows in-frame clones only, minus some. The sample contains about 200,000 clones, roughly nine tenths of which appear only once. V was trimmed by 5 bases and J by 0 bases, leaving 3 bases between them. Per the germline V gene, CDR1 is SEHNR and CDR2 is FQNEAQ (reference sequence). The CDR3 has 12 residues. V is TRBV7-9 and J is TRBJ2-3; the D is unclear. Material: peripheral blood, obtained 28 days after the second AZD1222 dose. This TCR came from an adult who received the AZD1222 COVID-19 vaccine. CDR3 in DNA: TGTGCCAGCAGCCTCAGCACAGATACGCAGTATTTT. Translating gives CASSLSTDTQYF.